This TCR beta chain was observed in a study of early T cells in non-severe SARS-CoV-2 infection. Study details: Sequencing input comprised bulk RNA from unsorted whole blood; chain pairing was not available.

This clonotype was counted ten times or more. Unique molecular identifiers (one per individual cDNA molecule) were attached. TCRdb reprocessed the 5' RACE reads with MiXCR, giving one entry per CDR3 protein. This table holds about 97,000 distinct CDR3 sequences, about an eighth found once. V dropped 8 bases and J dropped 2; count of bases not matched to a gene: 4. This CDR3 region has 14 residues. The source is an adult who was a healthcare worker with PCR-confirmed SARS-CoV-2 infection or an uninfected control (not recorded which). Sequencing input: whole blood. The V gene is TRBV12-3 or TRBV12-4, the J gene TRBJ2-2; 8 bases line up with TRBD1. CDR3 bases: TGTGCCAGCGAGGACAGGGCCAACACCGGGGAGCTGTTTTTT. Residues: CASEDRANTGELFF.